This passage covers 14 T cell receptor beta chains from one sample sequenced in a study of T-cell memory formation after mild COVID-19. TCRdb re-called the 5' RACE reads with MiXCR, one entry per CDR3 protein. The data show around 310,000 distinct CDR3 sequences, with less than 20% seen just once and about 20% held by the top ten. Sequenced: PBMCs or a T cell subset sorted from them (not recorded which). The source of these receptors is a man aged 18 to 29 who had mild COVID-19 (a few samples of this study predate the infection). Cell type and time point are not known.

The genes are TRBV11-2 and TRBJ1-2, with a possible D match to TRBD1 (5 bases). Germline assignment: CDR1 SGHAT and CDR2 FQNNGV. The CDR3 totals 13 residues. V lost 4 bases to trimming and J lost 6 bases, with 12 bases between them. CDR3 DNA: TGTGCCAGCAGCTGGGGACTGGTTGATGGCTACACCTTC. Protein: CASSWGLVDGYTF.

This clonotype was recorded only once. The J gene is TRBJ1-1, the V gene TRBV7-9, with D possibly TRBD1 on 6 matching bases. Trimming removed 6 bases from V and 5 bases from J, with 13 bases in between. There are 13 residues in the CDR3. CDR1 is SEHNR, CDR2 FQNEAQ, per germline (reference sequence). CDR3 DNA: TGTGCCAGCAGGCCCCCGGGGGCGACTGAAGCTTTCTTT. As protein: CASRPPGATEAFF.

A remark on this clonotype: A read error may explain this, as a much larger clone is one base away. V is TRBV6-2 or TRBV6-3 and J is TRBJ2-5; 8 positions match TRBD1. CDR1 is MNHEY, CDR2 SVGEGT, per germline. J gave up 4 bases and V 8 bases, and 0 bases lay outside the gene matches. The CDR3 covers 11 residues. The CDR3 region is CASGQGETQYF. The CDR3 DNA reads as TGTGCCAGCGGACAGGGAGAGACCCAGTACTTC.

Many counts were recorded for this clonotype. This chain links TRBV3-1 with TRBJ2-5; no clear D. Trimming took off 1 base at V and 5 bases at J, with 14 bases between the two ends. The CDR3 extends over 15 amino acids. Germline CDR1 reads LGHDT; CDR2 reads YNNKEL (reference sequence). CDR3 loop: CASSQGEVAVETQYF. In DNA, the CDR3 is TGTGCCAGCAGCCAAGGAGAGGTAGCCGTCGAGACCCAGTACTTC.

The table lists this clonotype with many counts. V and J are TRBV5-1 and TRBJ2-5; 7 bases align to TRBD1. The germline CDR1 and CDR2 sequences are SGHRS and YFSETQ. With V trimmed by 0 bases and J by 5 bases, 10 bases remained unmatched. This CDR3 contains 16 residues. The CDR3 sequence: CASSLGWGQFQETQYF. The CDR3 DNA is TGCGCCAGCAGCTTGGGATGGGGACAGTTCCAGGAGACCCAGTACTTC.

In its sample, this clonotype was seen a few times. The chain is built from TRBV24-1 and TRBJ2-7; 10 positions match TRBD2. CDR1 is KGHDR, CDR2 SFDVKD, per germline. This CDR3 has 16 amino acids. After removal of 9 bases from V and 7 bases from J, the junction contained 17 bases not matched to a gene. CDR3 bases: TGTGCCACCCAAGGGCCAGCGGGGGGGGACCACCAGGAGCAGTACGTC. Amino acid sequence: CATQGPAGGDHQEQYV.

This clonotype was seen more than once but under ten times. The genes are TRBV4-3 and TRBJ2-5; D is unclear. In germline, CDR1 is LGHNA, CDR2 YSLEER. The CDR3 loop spans 14 amino acids. Trimming removed 2 bases at V and 0 bases at J, with 7 bases between. The CDR3 sequence is CASSQTAYQETQYF. The CDR3 nucleotides read TGCGCCAGCAGCCAAACAGCGTACCAAGAGACCCAGTACTTC.

The CDR3 region is CASSIDREVQPQHF. The CDR3, as DNA: TGTGCCAGCAGTATCGACAGGGAGGTCCAGCCCCAGCATTTT. This sequence joins TRBV2 and TRBJ1-5; TRBD1 aligns across 7 bases. V lost 5 bases and J lost 7; bases outside the gene matches: 8. The CDR3 is 14 amino acids. CDR1 is SNHLY, CDR2 FYNNEI, per germline.

V and J are TRBV7-9 and TRBJ2-1, with D perhaps TRBD1 (5 bases). CDR1 and CDR2 (germline): SEHNR, FQNEAQ (reference sequence). The CDR3 extends over 13 amino acids. Trimming shortened V by 5 bases and J by 2 bases, and 7 bases separated the two germline ends. The CDR3 spells CASSGRAYNEQFF. The CDR3 nucleotides read TGTGCCAGCAGCGGCAGGGCCTACAATGAGCAGTTCTTC.

This clonotype was observed many times. V and J are TRBV7-2 and TRBJ1-1, with 8 bases matching TRBD1. This CDR3 contains 13 residues. J lost 4 bases, V lost 5 bases, and 3 bases had no gene match. Germline V gene data show CDR1 as SGHTA and CDR2 as FQGNSA. The chain's CDR3 is CASSIQGATEAFF. The CDR3 DNA sequence: TGTGCCAGCAGCATCCAGGGGGCCACTGAAGCTTTCTTT.

This clonotype came up a few times. The chain is built from TRBV6-5 and TRBJ2-2; no clear D. Per the germline V gene, CDR1 is MNHEY and CDR2 is SVGAGI. With 6 bases removed from V and 5 bases from J, the gap between germline ends came to 10 bases. CDR3 length: 13 residues. As DNA, the CDR3 is TGTGCCAGCAGGTGGGGAAGAACCGGGGAGCTGTTTTTT. Its translation: CASRWGRTGELFF.

V gene TRBV7-9 combines with J gene TRBJ2-3; 8 nucleotides match TRBD1. The CDR3 is 15 residues long. Trimming took 5 bases from V and 3 from J; bases not matched to a gene: 7. CDR1 SEHNR and CDR2 FQNEAQ come from the germline V gene (reference sequence). In DNA form, the CDR3 reads TGTGCCAGCAGCGTTCGACAGGGGATGACAGATACGCAGTATTTT. This gives the protein CASSVRQGMTDTQYF.

This chain connects TRBV7-9 to TRBJ2-7; D might be TRBD1 or TRBD2, each matching 5 bases. The germline CDR1 and CDR2 sequences are SEHNR and FQNEAQ (reference sequence). The CDR3 loop spans 14 amino acids. V lost 5 bases and J 2 bases, leaving 13 bases between the germline ends. CDR3 DNA: TGTGCCAGCAGCAACCGGGACGGGCCCTACGAGCAGTACTTC. Translated: CASSNRDGPYEQYF.

The V call is TRBV29-1, the J call TRBJ2-3, with D perhaps TRBD2 (5 bases). Trimming removed 7 bases at V and 2 bases at J, with 16 bases between. This CDR3 has 14 residues. CDR1 and CDR2 (germline): SQVTM, ANQGSEA. CDR3 DNA sequence: TGCAGCGCTAGGAACGGGGTTAACACAGATACGCAGTATTTT. Protein: CSARNGVNTDTQYF.